Given below is one T cell receptor beta chain in context. Antigen unknown. This sample is part of a study of vaccination and CD4 T cells after COVID-19. Whole-study context: Either the Pfizer-BioNTech BNT162b2 or Moderna mRNA-1273 vaccine was given as two doses.

General study points: Spike mono-reactivity was found in 304 of 307 vaccine-specific clones from convalescent patients.

The CDR3 is 17 residues long. V trimming: 4 bases; J trimming: 5 bases; junction bases outside the gene matches: 12. Per the germline V gene, CDR1 is KGHDR and CDR2 is SFDVKD. TCRdb redid the calling of the PCR reads with MiXCR, one entry per CDR3 protein. The sample includes 25,000 or so distinct CDR3 sequences, around 49% of them seen just once. The chain carries TRBV24-1 and TRBJ2-1, with 8 bases that match TRBD1. The receptor was isolated from a human donor who had recovered from COVID-19. The sequenced sample was CD4+ T cells from blood, obtained before SARS-CoV-2 vaccination. The CDR3 nucleotides are TGTGCCACCAGTGACAGGGGGCGCCGATCTCGGAACAATGAGCAGTTCTTC. Its protein product is CATSDRGRRSRNNEQFF.